These 9 T cell receptor beta chains were sequenced from one sample in a study of spatial heterogeneity in lung cancer. Time point of the sample: blood at routine non-recurrence follow-up after resection. TCRdb reanalysed the 5' RACE reads using MiXCR and keeps one entry per CDR3 protein. Here the sample spans about 94,000 distinct CDR3 sequences, 15% to 20% being singletons. The starting material was PBMCs, obtained at follow-up. These receptors were collected from a male donor with early-stage non-small cell lung cancer.

The rearrangement joins TRBV25-1 to TRBJ2-3; 7 bases agree with TRBD1. V lost 2 bases, J lost 4 bases, and 0 bases stayed unmatched. The CDR3 covers 13 residues. Germline CDR1 MGHDK, CDR2 SYGVNS. The CDR3 here is CASSETGADTQYF. CDR3 coding DNA: TGTGCCAGCAGTGAAACAGGGGCAGATACGCAGTATTTT.

This clonotype appeared many times. The rearrangement links TRBV4-1 to TRBJ2-3, with D possibly called TRBD1 or TRBD2 (5 bases each). Trimming cost V 6 bases and J 6 bases, with 19 bases left between them. This CDR3 spans 15 amino acids. The V gene's germline CDR1 is MGHRA and CDR2 YSYEKL. For the CDR3, the DNA is TGCGCCAGCAGACTCGGGACCCCCGATTTGGATACGCAGTATTTT. Its protein is CASRLGTPDLDTQYF.

This chain connects TRBV7-2 to TRBJ1-1, with D uncertain. This CDR3 is built from 14 residues. V was trimmed by 2 bases and J by 0 bases, leaving 7 bases between them. The germline gives CDR1 SGHTA, CDR2 FQGNSA. CDR3: CASSLWPMNTEAFF. DNA of the CDR3: TGTGCCAGCAGCTTATGGCCAATGAACACTGAAGCTTTCTTT.

This clonotype appeared a few times. The chain combines TRBV6-2 or TRBV6-3 with TRBJ2-5; D call uncertain. Germline values: CDR1 MNHEY, CDR2 SVGEGT. V was pared by 0 bases and J by 5 bases, with 10 bases between. This CDR3 region has 14 residues. DNA of the CDR3: TGTGCCAGCAGTTACTCGGCGCGTCGGGAGACCCAGTACTTC. It yields the protein CASSYSARRETQYF.

This clonotype has a handful of counts. This chain connects TRBV9 to TRBJ2-1; TRBD2 matches at 7 bases. The CDR3 extends over 14 amino acids. Germline V gene lookup returns CDR1 SGDLS and CDR2 YYNGEE. The trim removed 3 bases at V and 6 bases at J, leaving 6 bases unmatched. This chain's CDR3 is CASSADLAVNEQFF. As DNA, the CDR3 is TGTGCCAGCAGCGCCGATCTAGCGGTCAATGAGCAGTTCTTC.

The chain links TRBV12-3 or TRBV12-4 to TRBJ2-2, with 8 bases matching TRBD1. V shed 3 bases and J 4 bases; nucleotides not matched to a gene: 4. The CDR3 has 15 amino acids. As DNA, the CDR3 is TGTGCCAGCAGTTTGGGCAGGGGGCGCACCGGGGAGCTGTTTTTT. Amino acids: CASSLGRGRTGELFF.

J is TRBJ2-1 and V is TRBV20-1, with D unclear. CDR3 length: 15 residues. Germline V lookup: CDR1 DFQATT, CDR2 SNEGSKA (reference sequence). With 3 bases removed from V and 9 bases from J, the gap between germline ends came to 21 bases. CDR3 nucleotides: TGCAGTGCTAGCGAGCAGCTTGCTCTGTCTACTGAGCAGTTCTTC. Translated: CSASEQLALSTEQFF.

This clonotype was observed at least ten times. The chain uses TRBV12-3 or TRBV12-4 and TRBJ2-1; D may match TRBD1 or TRBD2 (5 bases each). CDR3 length equals 15 residues. The V and J ends lost 2 bases and 3 bases respectively, with 11 bases between them. The CDR3 coding sequence is TGTGCCAGCAGTTTACGGGACGCCCTCTACAATGAGCAGTTCTTC. This codes for CASSLRDALYNEQFF.

This rearrangement joins TRBV6-5 to TRBJ2-3; D perhaps matches TRBD2 (6 bases). V lost 6 bases and J 7 bases, leaving 14 bases between the germline ends. This CDR3 has 13 amino acids. Germline lookup yields CDR1 MNHEY and CDR2 SVGAGI. The CDR3 nucleotides are TGTGCCAGCAGCCCCTCGGGGGATAATACGCAGTATTTT. Its translation is CASSPSGDNTQYF.